This record covers a single T cell receptor (beta chain). There is no known antigen for this receptor. Base qualities are not recorded, but no much larger clone differs from it by a single base. The method behind the library was 5' RACE. Sequencing was carried out with an Illumina HiSeq 2000. A universal primer binding site was introduced by template switching, and a unique molecular identifier was present in the final cDNA, enabling accurate counting of TCR cDNA molecules. First-strand cDNA for TCR alpha and beta chains was synthesized from specific primers in the conserved constant-segment region. Each cDNA library was double barcoded, with a SMART-Mk sample barcode plus Illumina barcodes, to control for contamination. TruSeq adapter sequences along with Illumina sample barcodes were introduced in two successive PCR steps. Sequencing of the TCR alpha and beta cDNA libraries was done on the Illumina HiSeq platform using custom primers. The authors processed their data as follows. MiGEC processed the raw reads to extract unique molecular identifiers, while MiXCR was used to determine the CDR3 positions. For each individual, recombination models were inferred using an EM algorithm with the repgenHMM and IGoR tools. Shared clonotypes were analyzed with the tcR package in R, and sharing was normalized by the product of cloneset sizes. To study raw recombination free of thymic and clonal selection effects, out-of-frame nonproductive sequences were analyzed. TCRdb trimmed the raw reads at Q25, called clones with MiXCR and kept productive beta chains. Identical CDR3 proteins give one entry, which carries the most common genes and DNA. The V and J calls, along with clone size, are taken from TCRdb and not from the paper's own processing. The sample includes more than 600,000 distinct CDR3 sequences, with about 18% observed a single time. The ten top clones hold about an eighth of the sample.

Every donor was a healthy Caucasian. The twin cohort comprised three pairs of female monozygotic twins, all aged roughly 18 to 29 years. The RNA used for TCR libraries was isolated from peripheral blood mononuclear cells. The record originates from a study of identical twins (dated by TCRdb to 2016 to 2017). Regarding the study in general: To test whether fetal clonotypes persist, this study deep-sequenced TCR alpha and beta repertoires from monozygotic twins, from unrelated adults of various ages, and from cord blood. Replicate twin experiments were performed at different times using different library preparation protocols to rule out contamination.

Here is what the overall study found, with its caveats: Because the same donors could not be followed over many years, the conclusions depended on cross-sectional statistical analysis. In monozygotic twins, recombination models systematically underestimated out-of-frame TCR alpha sharing, but the models matched the sharing seen between unrelated individuals. Out-of-frame TCR alpha sequences shared between twins showed an excess of low generation-probability sequences compared with coincidental sharing between unrelated individuals. Fewer insertions were carried by abundant cord blood beta clonotypes, a similar but weaker trend appeared in young adult naive repertoires, and no such trend appeared in memory repertoires. A weaker excess of twin sharing was found in beta out-of-frame sequences because the signal-to-noise ratio was lowered by fewer shared sequences. Invariant T cells such as MAIT and iNKT could partly confound zero-insertion analyses, although diverse VJ usage argued against such confounding for most clonotypes.

These data were likewise used in another study, on T cells expressing NK-cell markers. The other study reports the following: In sorted CD3+CD56+NKG2C+, CD3+CD56+NKG2C- and CD3+CD56-NKG2C+ T-cell subsets from several donors, TCR beta-chain repertoires were profiled. Among the eight sequenced donors, seven were HCMV-seropositive and one was HCMV-seronegative. To restrict sorting to alphabetaTCR-expressing T cells, an anti-gammadeltaTCR antibody was added in several experiments. For five or six donors, the dominant CD3+CD56+NKG2C+ clonotypes were among the top 10 CD8+ clonotypes and accounted for roughly 1.0-7.5% of CD8+ T cells. Those dominant clonotypes were again the most abundant among CD3+CD56-NKG2C+ cells in several donors, at about 25-65%. Whether the expanded NKG2C-expressing T cell clones were specific for HCMV antigens was left unclear. The study sequenced eight donors, all healthy volunteers chosen at random: three men and five women. HCMV-specific IgG was detected in serum with a commercial ELISA kit to determine HCMV serostatus. For more than five donors, bulk peripheral blood T-cell repertoires were additionally sequenced from unsorted PBMC. Reads were demultiplexed and grouped by UMI with MIGEC, and clonotypes were assembled and quantified with MiTCR. To exclude erroneous sequences, only TCR cDNA sequences supported by at least two reads were retained. The tcR package was used for downstream repertoire analysis, and clonotypes were matched across fractions by CDR3 nucleotide sequence plus V segment. VDJmatch was used to annotate antigen specificity against VDJdb, with one amino acid substitution allowed in CDR3.

Input material: PBMCs. The TCR sequence derives from a woman younger than 35 in good health.

This receptor has the CDR3 CASSLSPLASGNYEQYF. The DNA sequence follows: TGTGCCAGCAGTTTGTCTCCGTTGGCTAGCGGGAACTACGAGCAGTACTTC. The rearranged chain carries TRBV28 and TRBJ2-7, and TRBD2 matches 9 of the central bases. V is trimmed back by 3 bases and J by 3 bases, and the junction contains 12 bases that no gene match accounts for. Taken from the germline V gene, the CDR1 and CDR2 loops are MDHEN and SYDVKM. The CDR3 numbers 17 residues from cysteine through phenylalanine. CDR3 DNA is the only sequence kept; it has 51 bases, read in frame from the first base.